The TCR beta chain under discussion was sequenced for a study of cytomegalovirus exposure and HLA in healthy donors. CDR1 is SEHNR, CDR2 FQNEAQ, per germline (reference sequence). J gave up 0 bases and V 5 bases, and 16 bases lay outside the gene matches. The CDR3 is made up of 19 amino acids. Points from the study as a whole: Follow-up analysis found HLA locus-dependent TCR association rates, highest for DRB1 and lowest for HLA-C. TCR beta chain V- and J-gene trimming was linked, in a later analysis, to a missense variant in DCLRE1C.

A word on this clone: Its cognate antigen is unknown.

With 60 Vbeta and 13 Jbeta primers, the PCR was carried out. Clones were sequenced by immunoSEQ multiplex PCR, and TCRdb holds only the in-frame ones, with some missing. The table records 120,000 to 150,000 clones, almost 80% of them present only once. Sequenced input: PBMCs. The rearrangement joins TRBV7-9 to TRBJ1-1, with TRBD1 identical over 9 bases. The sequence came from a woman between 35 and 50 years old in good health and CMV-seropositive. CDR3 nucleotides: TGTGCCAGCAGCGACGGGGGGGACAGGGTTTGGGGGTTGAACACTGAAGCTTTCTTT. Its translation: CASSDGGDRVWGLNTEAFF.